Listed below are T cell receptor beta chains from one sample, sequenced in a study of regulatory T cells in long-lasting Graves disease. TCRdb itself ran the multiplex PCR reads through MiXCR, one entry per CDR3 protein. This repertoire shows about 450,000 distinct CDR3 sequences, roughly 15% found once; its top ten account for about 10%. The same sample was also used in a study of T cells in Graves' hyperthyroidism and ophthalmopathy.

The sequenced sample was peripheral blood mononuclear cells (PBMCs), obtained at new diagnosis, from a patient treated with antithyroid drugs. These receptors were obtained from a woman aged 25-40 years with Graves disease. CDR3s include the opening cysteine and the closing phenylalanine or tryptophan.

J: TRBJ1-5; V: TRBV11-2; CDR3: CASSQQPYSNQPQHF
J: TRBJ2-2; V: TRBV5-1; CDR3: CASRSTGGAGELFF
J: TRBJ1-1; V: TRBV6-1; CDR3: CASSEEGGLTEAFF
J: TRBJ2-7; V: TRBV28; CDR3: CASTIGTRREQYF
J: TRBJ1-2; V: TRBV28; CDR3: CATRSTALGTGKVYGYTF
J: TRBJ2-3; V: TRBV12-3/TRBV12-4; CDR3: CASSLFVTSNTDTQYF
J: TRBJ1-5; V: TRBV12-3/TRBV12-4; CDR3: CASSPVGRGNQPQHF
J: TRBJ2-3; V: TRBV28; CDR3: CASSTAGPNTDTQYF
J: TRBJ2-3; V: TRBV18; CDR3: CASSPRSGGLMDTQYF
J: TRBJ2-3; V: TRBV5-5; CDR3: CASSWTGANGDTQYF
J: TRBJ2-1; V: TRBV9; CDR3: CASSEGGRVYNEQFF
J: TRBJ2-1; V: TRBV7-9; CDR3: CASSQTFRDRQFF
J: TRBJ2-7; V: TRBV28; CDR3: CASTQGESGVQYF
J: TRBJ2-7; V: TRBV19; CDR3: CASSTPSGNTYEQYF
J: TRBJ2-6; V: TRBV7-9; CDR3: CASSPYGTGLSGANVLTF